Following are 10 T cell receptor beta chains from one sample sequenced in a study of blood T cell repertoires in COVID-19. Sequencing used immunoSEQ multiplex PCR; TCRdb keeps in-frame clones, though not all of them. This sample has about 310,000 clones; about 91% occur once, and the top ten carry approximately 9%. Input material: PBMCs or T cells enriched from blood (not recorded which). Receptor source: a woman under 30 who had recovered from COVID-19.

The chain uses TRBV28 and TRBJ1-2, with 7 bases lining up with TRBD1. Germline CDR1 reads MDHEN; CDR2 reads SYDVKM. V dropped 3 bases and J dropped 5; count of bases not matched to a gene: 15. CDR3 length: 17 amino acids. The CDR3 is CASSLGTGTDTLYGYTF. Here the CDR3 DNA reads TGTGCCAGCAGTTTGGGTACCGGGACAGATACCCTTTATGGCTACACCTTC.

CDR3 residues: CASSLTLRSADGYTF. The DNA for the CDR3 is TGTGCCAGCAGTTTAACTCTAAGGTCGGCGGATGGCTACACCTTC. The rearrangement links TRBV6-2 or TRBV6-3 to TRBJ1-2; D unresolved. CDR1 is MNHEY and CDR2 is SVGEGT in the germline V gene. The CDR3 is made up of 15 amino acids. V was shortened by 4 bases and J by 6 bases, with 18 bases between the two germline ends.

The chain links TRBV27 to TRBJ2-5; D is unresolved. This CDR3 region has 13 residues. Germline values: CDR1 MNHEY, CDR2 SMNVEV (reference sequence). V was clipped by 4 bases and J by 5 bases, with 11 bases between them. In nucleotides, the CDR3 is TGTGCCAGCAGTTCTTGGGCCTCGGAGACCCAGTACTTC. Its protein product is CASSSWASETQYF.

The chain uses TRBV10-3 and TRBJ2-7; D not certain. Deletions cut 5 bases from V and 3 bases from J, with 17 bases between. Germline CDR1 reads ENHRY; CDR2 reads SYGVKD. CDR3 length: 15 residues. The CDR3, as DNA: TGTGCCATCAGTCCCAATACCCGTATCAGCTACGAGCAGTACTTC. The encoded protein is CAISPNTRISYEQYF.

V gene TRBV10-3 combines with J gene TRBJ2-3, with 8 bases aligning to TRBD1. The CDR3 has 15 residues. Germline lookup yields CDR1 ENHRY and CDR2 SYGVKD. J lost 3 bases, V lost 3 bases, and 5 bases had no gene match. CDR3 DNA: TGTGCCATCAGTGATAGCAGGGGGCTGACAGATACGCAGTATTTT. As protein: CAISDSRGLTDTQYF.

The chain has TRBV2 and TRBJ2-7; D not certain. Germline V CDR1 and CDR2: SNHLY, FYNNEI. V lost 6 bases and J 0 bases, leaving 12 bases between the germline ends. This CDR3 region has 14 residues. The CDR3 DNA reads TGTGCCAGCAGCGAGACTGAAAGCTCCTACGAGCAGTACTTC. It codes for CASSETESSYEQYF.

The chain is built from TRBV6-4 and TRBJ1-5, with D hard to call. V dropped 5 bases and J dropped 3 bases, with 8 bases sitting between them. The germline gives CDR1 MRHNA, CDR2 SNTAGT. The CDR3 is made up of 13 amino acids. CDR3 residues: CASSTEFNQPQHF. Here the CDR3 DNA reads TGTGCCAGCAGTACAGAGTTCAATCAGCCCCAGCATTTT.

V gene TRBV18 combines with J gene TRBJ2-3, with 10 nucleotides matching TRBD1. The germline V gene encodes CDR1 KGHSH and CDR2 LQKENI. With V trimmed by 3 bases and J by 4 bases, 4 bases remained unmatched. The CDR3 runs 15 residues. The CDR3 here is CASSPATGGSDTQYF. CDR3 coding DNA: TGTGCCAGCTCACCGGCGACAGGGGGCTCAGATACGCAGTATTTT. Based on the CDR3 plus reference TRBV18 and TRBJ2-3, the full variable domain is NAGVMQNPRHLVRRRGQEARLRCSPMKGHSHVYWYRQLPEEGLKFMVYLQKENIIDESGMPKERFSAEFPKEGPSILRIQQVVRGDSAAYFCASSPATGGSDTQYFGPGTRLTVL.

The rearrangement joins TRBV4-1 to TRBJ1-1, with D perhaps TRBD1 (6 bases). Trimming cost V 4 bases and J 2 bases, with 14 bases left between them. Germline CDR1 is MGHRA and CDR2 is YSYEKL. The CDR3 extends over 15 amino acids. CDR3 nucleotide sequence: TGCGCCAGCAGCCGACGCGACAGGCTTAACACTGAAGCTTTCTTT. It specifies CASSRRDRLNTEAFF.

This clone was seen a handful of times. This chain connects TRBV5-5 to TRBJ1-5; D not certain. This CDR3 contains 16 residues. Trimming removed 1 base at V and 0 bases at J, with 11 bases between. Germline V CDR1 and CDR2: SGHKS, YYEKEE (reference sequence). CDR3: CASSLLNSYSNQPQHF. CDR3 nucleotides: TGTGCCAGCAGCTTGTTGAACAGTTATAGCAATCAGCCCCAGCATTTT.